The next 14 T cell receptor beta chains were all read from a single sample in a study of OX40 agonist ivuxolimab in advanced cancers. Only in-frame clones appear in the TCRdb table, and some are missing; sequencing was by immunoSEQ multiplex PCR. Counted here are around 48,000 clones, about 74% occurring once; the ten biggest clones make up about 2.6%. The material was CD4+ or CD8+ T cells sorted from blood, obtained in a trial of the OX40 agonist ivuxolimab. The source of these receptors is an adult with an advanced solid tumor such as melanoma, head and neck, liver or kidney cancer.

This clone was picked up one time. The V call is TRBV15, the J call TRBJ2-1, with TRBD2 identical over 13 bases. The CDR3 runs to 16 residues. Per germline, CDR1 LNHNV and CDR2 YYDKDF (reference sequence). V shed 1 base and J 8 bases; nucleotides not matched to a gene: 5. CDR3 in amino acids: CATSRAPGLAGHEQFF. The CDR3 DNA is TGTGCCACCAGCAGAGCCCCGGGACTAGCGGGGCATGAGCAGTTCTTC.

The J gene is TRBJ1-3, the V gene TRBV6-6; 8 bases line up with TRBD1. V lost 6 bases and J lost 3; bases outside the gene matches: 7. The CDR3 spans 15 residues. The germline gives CDR1 MNHNY, CDR2 SVGAGI (reference sequence). The DNA for the CDR3 is TGTGCCAGCAGGCGACAGGGGTCCCTTGGAAACACCATATATTTT. It yields the protein CASRRQGSLGNTIYF.

The rearrangement uses TRBV28 and TRBJ1-1; TRBD1 matches 10 bases. Germline trimming cut 3 bases from V and 10 bases from J; bases unmatched to any gene: 14. The CDR3 is 16 residues long. Germline CDR1 and CDR2: MDHEN and SYDVKM. The CDR3 reads CASSLVTGTGVLGAFF. CDR3 sequence (DNA): TGTGCCAGCAGTTTGGTGACCGGGACAGGGGTTCTCGGAGCTTTCTTT.

The genes are TRBV28 and TRBJ1-2; 7 bases fit TRBD1. V was clipped by 5 bases and J by 3 bases; unmatched bases: 3. CDR3 length: 13 residues. Germline V gene data show CDR1 as MDHEN and CDR2 as SYDVKM. The CDR3 region is CASSPQGDYGYTF. The CDR3 nucleotides read TGTGCCAGCAGTCCCCAGGGGGACTATGGCTACACCTTC.

The chain employs TRBV6-1 and TRBJ2-2; unclear D gene. The V gene lost 4 bases and the J gene lost 0 bases, with 9 bases spanning the gap. The CDR3 consists of 15 residues. Germline loops: CDR1 MNHNS, CDR2 SASEGT. The CDR3 loop is CASSVRTTNTGELFF. The CDR3 DNA follows: TGTGCCAGCAGTGTCCGTACCACGAACACCGGGGAGCTGTTTTTT.

This clone was picked up one time. The rearrangement links TRBV28 to TRBJ1-1, with D uncertain. This CDR3 comprises 15 residues. Trimming cost V 2 bases and J 5 bases, with 15 bases left between them. Per the germline V gene, CDR1 is MDHEN and CDR2 is SYDVKM. The CDR3 DNA reads as TGTGCCAGCAGTTTAAGGCTCAGGACTGGAACTGAAGCTTTCTTT. Its protein product is CASSLRLRTGTEAFF.

V usage is TRBV28 and J usage is TRBJ2-5; 13 bases are a match to TRBD2. The J call could be wrong; TRBJ2-7 is a better fit for the DNA end. This CDR3 is built from 16 residues. The V gene's germline CDR1 is MDHEN and CDR2 SYDVKM. The CDR3, as DNA: TGTGCCAGCAGTTTGGGACTAGCGGGAAACTCCTACGAGCAGTACTTC. It translates to CASSLGLAGNSYEQYF.

This clone was counted once. The chain carries TRBV9 and TRBJ1-3; TRBD1 is a possible D gene (5 bases). The CDR3 length is 17 residues. The V gene lost 0 bases and the J gene lost 4 bases, with 17 bases spanning the gap. CDR1 is SGDLS and CDR2 is YYNGEE in the germline V gene. The CDR3, as DNA: TGTGCCAGCAGCGTAGAGTCCCAGGGTATTGCAGGAAACACCATATATTTT. This encodes CASSVESQGIAGNTIYF.

The rearrangement uses TRBV2 and TRBJ2-3; 13 bases line up with TRBD2. V was clipped by 4 bases and J by 1 base; unmatched bases: 8. This CDR3 has 18 amino acids. The germline V gene has CDR1 SNHLY and CDR2 FYNNEI. Here the CDR3 reads CASSVSGTSGKRTDTQYF. The CDR3 region has the DNA TGTGCCAGCAGTGTGTCCGGGACTAGCGGGAAGCGCACAGATACGCAGTATTTT. The full variable domain, in which reference TRBV2 and TRBJ2-3 provide the parts outside the CDR3, is EPEVTQTPSHQVTQMGQEVILRCVPISNHLYFYWYRQILGQKVEFLVSFYNNEISEKSEIFDDQFSVERPDGSNFTLKIRSTKLEDSAMYFCASSVSGTSGKRTDTQYFGPGTRLTVL.

The chain links TRBV5-1 to TRBJ2-6, with 7 nucleotides matching TRBD2. The CDR3 is 18 amino acids. Germline CDR1 SGHRS, CDR2 YFSETQ. Losses at the gene ends were 1 base for V and 0 bases for J; bases not matched to a gene: 7. The CDR3 nucleotides are TGCGCCAGCAGCTTGAACGGGGGGTTCGGCTCTGGGGCCAACGTCCTGACTTTC. It translates to CASSLNGGFGSGANVLTF.

This chain links TRBV5-1 with TRBJ2-1; D is unclear. Germline V gene data show CDR1 as SGHRS and CDR2 as YFSETQ. The CDR3 contains 14 residues. With 2 bases removed from V and 3 bases from J, the gap between germline ends came to 9 bases. CDR3 sequence: CASSFTTNYNEQFF. The CDR3 nucleotides read TGCGCCAGCAGCTTCACAACGAACTACAATGAGCAGTTCTTC.

The chain employs TRBV5-1 and TRBJ2-3; D unclear. Germline assignment: CDR1 SGHRS and CDR2 YFSETQ. The germline V and J ends were trimmed by 0 bases and 6 bases, with 14 bases remaining between them. The CDR3 spans 15 residues. CDR3 in amino acids: CASSLADPPRDTQYF. CDR3 bases: TGCGCCAGCAGCTTGGCCGACCCCCCCCGGGATACGCAGTATTTT.

The gene calls are TRBV6-5 and TRBJ1-2, with TRBD1 matching over 8 bases. J lost 4 bases, V lost 4 bases, and 8 bases had no gene match. The CDR3 has 15 residues. Germline V gene sequence: CDR1 MNHEY, CDR2 SVGAGI. The CDR3 loop is CASSSPGTGSYGYTF. CDR3 coding DNA: TGTGCCAGCAGTTCCCCTGGGACAGGCAGCTATGGCTACACCTTC.

The chain couples TRBV5-1 to TRBJ2-1, with 10 bases matching TRBD2. Germline CDR1 and CDR2: SGHRS and YFSETQ. This CDR3 contains 18 residues. The trim removed 0 bases at V and 0 bases at J, leaving 6 bases unmatched. The CDR3 DNA follows: TGCGCCAGCAGCTTGGTTCTAGCGGGAGCCGGCTCCTACAATGAGCAGTTCTTC. Amino acid sequence: CASSLVLAGAGSYNEQFF.